Presented here are 4 T cell receptor beta chains from one specimen sequenced in a study of identical twins. Using its own MiXCR run on the 5' RACE reads, TCRdb lists one record per CDR3 protein. This table holds some 760,000 distinct CDR3 sequences, 15% to 20% found once. The sample also formed part of further work on T cells expressing NK-cell markers.

Sequencing was done on a sample of PBMCs. The receptors originated from a woman younger than 35 in good health.

The V call is TRBV11-2, the J call TRBJ2-7, with 7 bases that match TRBD1. This CDR3 has 15 amino acids. Germline V gene lookup returns CDR1 SGHAT and CDR2 FQNNGV. J was trimmed by 0 bases and V by 1 base; bases with no gene match: 3. CDR3 DNA: TGTGCCAGCAGCTTAGTGAGGGGGCGCTCCTACGAGCAGTACTTC. Translated: CASSLVRGRSYEQYF.

This clonotype was seen repeatedly, ten times or more. The chain recombines TRBV12-3 or TRBV12-4 with TRBJ2-7, with 10 bases matching TRBD2. The J segment lost 4 bases and the V segment lost 6 bases, leaving 6 bases of the junction unmatched. The CDR3 runs to 14 residues. CDR3 loop: CASSPSGSQYEQYF. CDR3 in DNA: TGTGCCAGCAGCCCTAGCGGGAGCCAATACGAGCAGTACTTC.

The sample holds many counts of this clonotype. V usage is TRBV20-1 and J usage is TRBJ2-5; no definite D call. The V end lost 0 bases, the J end lost 0 bases, and 2 bases lay between the germline ends. This CDR3 contains 12 residues. Germline V CDR1 and CDR2: DFQATT, SNEGSKA (reference sequence). The CDR3 sequence: CSARDHQETQYF. In nucleotides, the CDR3 is TGCAGTGCTAGAGATCACCAAGAGACCCAGTACTTC.

A few counts support this clonotype. This chain connects TRBV12-3 or TRBV12-4 to TRBJ2-5; no reliable D call. The CDR3 runs to 12 residues. V lost 4 bases to trimming and J lost 5 bases, with 8 bases between them. CDR3 protein: CASSSTRETQYF. The CDR3 DNA sequence: TGTGCCAGCAGTTCGACTCGGGAGACCCAGTACTTC.